Sequencing of this T cell receptor (beta chain) was carried out in a study of blood T cell repertoires in COVID-19. Study summary: Spain, Italy and the United States supplied samples that represented acute and convalescent COVID-19.

A remark on this clone: This sample also contains other DNA sequences that code for the same CDR3.

Sequencing was performed with immunoSEQ multiplex PCR; in TCRdb, only in-frame clones are kept and a portion is missing. The sample has about 230,000 clones, more than 80% seen once. CDR1 and CDR2 (germline): SQVTM, ANQGSEA. Trimming took 6 bases from V and 4 from J, leaving 9 bases between them. The CDR3 covers 11 residues. This chain joins TRBV29-1 and TRBJ1-1; D gene uncertain. The sequence derives from a woman aged 25 to 39 with COVID-19, enrolled during active disease. Specimen: peripheral blood. This chain's CDR3 is CSVEPGTEAFF. Here the CDR3 DNA reads TGCAGCGTAGAGCCGGGCACTGAAGCTTTCTTT. The full variable domain, in which reference TRBV29-1 and TRBJ1-1 provide the parts outside the CDR3, is SAVISQKPSRDICQRGTSLTIQCQVDSQVTMMFWYRQQPGQSLTLIATANQGSEATYESGFVIDKFPISRPNLTFSTLTVSNMSPEDSSIYLCSVEPGTEAFFGQGTRLTVV.